This record concerns one T cell receptor (beta chain) sequence. The antigen remains undetermined. Germline-derived CDR1 and CDR2 are SGHDT and YYEEEE. The CDR3 length is 17 residues. Trimming stripped 4 bases from V and 6 bases from J, with 24 bases between. Unexposed donor CD4+ T cells date from about 2011-2018, before the COVID-19 pandemic. After 10 to 11 days of culture, CD4+ T cells were isolated. The table came from immunoSEQ multiplex PCR; TCRdb's copy has only in-frame clones and leaves some out. The repertoire consists of 30,000 or so clones, with roughly 78% occurring once and the leading ten covering 20%. These data come from a study of CD4 T cells in relation to SARS-CoV-2 and coronaviruses. Broader study findings: Samples before the pandemic and after infection were not matched within any donor.

Input material: CD4+ T cells from PBMCs, cultured in vitro. The chain is built from TRBV5-6 and TRBJ2-3; possible D gene TRBD2, 6 bases. The clonotype comes from a human donor in good health. The CDR3 loop reads CASSPLAPSSGGDTQYF. The CDR3 DNA reads TGTGCCAGCAGCCCTCTCGCCCCTAGCAGTGGGGGGGATACGCAGTATTTT.